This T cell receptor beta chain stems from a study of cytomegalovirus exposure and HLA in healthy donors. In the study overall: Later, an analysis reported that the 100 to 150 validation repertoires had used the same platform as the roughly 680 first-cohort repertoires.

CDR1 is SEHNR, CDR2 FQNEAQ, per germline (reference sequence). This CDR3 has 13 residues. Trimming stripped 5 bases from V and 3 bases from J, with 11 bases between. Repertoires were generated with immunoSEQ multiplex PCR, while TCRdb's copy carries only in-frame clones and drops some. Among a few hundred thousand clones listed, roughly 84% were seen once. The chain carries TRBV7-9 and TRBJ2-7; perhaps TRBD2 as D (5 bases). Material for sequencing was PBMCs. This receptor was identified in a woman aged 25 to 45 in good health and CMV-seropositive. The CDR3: CASSATGNYEQYF. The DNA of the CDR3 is TGTGCCAGCAGCGCCACGGGAAACTACGAGCAGTACTTC.